Only one count was recorded for the clone carrying this TCR beta chain. Antigen unknown. The data originate from a study of T cell responses to AZD1222 COVID-19 vaccine. Study results and limitations: Following two doses of AZD1222, Spike-specific TCR breadth and depth rose. Spike was spanned by vaccine-associated CD4 TCRs, which were dominant at 160-218 and 743-854.

With 0 bases clipped from V and 0 bases from J, the junction kept 1 base outside the gene matches. The CDR3 extends over 16 amino acids. CDR1 and CDR2 from the germline V gene are SGHRS and YFSETQ. Here immunoSEQ multiplex PCR was the method, and the copy in TCRdb shows in-frame clones only, minus some. The data hold some 200,000 clones, with about nine tenths observed a single time. Sequenced material: peripheral blood, taken on day 0 of AZD1222 vaccination. V gene TRBV5-1 combines with J gene TRBJ1-4, with 8 nucleotides matching TRBD1. This sequence was found in an adult in good health. CDR3 sequence: CASSLDRGATNEKLFF. The CDR3 DNA is TGCGCCAGCAGCTTGGACAGGGGGGCAACTAATGAAAAACTGTTTTTT.